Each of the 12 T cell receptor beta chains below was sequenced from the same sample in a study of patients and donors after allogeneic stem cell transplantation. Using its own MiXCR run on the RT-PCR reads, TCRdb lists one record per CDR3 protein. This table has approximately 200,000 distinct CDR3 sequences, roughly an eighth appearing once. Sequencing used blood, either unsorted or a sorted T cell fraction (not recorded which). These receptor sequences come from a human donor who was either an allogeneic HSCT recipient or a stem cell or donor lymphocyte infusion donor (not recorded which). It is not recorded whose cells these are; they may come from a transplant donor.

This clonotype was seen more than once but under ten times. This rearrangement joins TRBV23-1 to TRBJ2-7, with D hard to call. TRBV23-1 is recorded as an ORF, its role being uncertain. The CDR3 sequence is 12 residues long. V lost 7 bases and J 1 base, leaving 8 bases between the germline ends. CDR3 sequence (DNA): TGCGCCAGCATCCTGGAATCCTACGAGCAGTACTTC. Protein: CASILESYEQYF.

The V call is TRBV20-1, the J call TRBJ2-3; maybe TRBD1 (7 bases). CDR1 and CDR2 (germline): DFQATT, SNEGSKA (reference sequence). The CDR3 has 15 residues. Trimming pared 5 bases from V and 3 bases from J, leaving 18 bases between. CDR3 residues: CSARRGGGGTDTQYF. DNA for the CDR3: TGCAGTGCTCGCCGCGGAGGGGGCGGAACAGATACGCAGTATTTT.

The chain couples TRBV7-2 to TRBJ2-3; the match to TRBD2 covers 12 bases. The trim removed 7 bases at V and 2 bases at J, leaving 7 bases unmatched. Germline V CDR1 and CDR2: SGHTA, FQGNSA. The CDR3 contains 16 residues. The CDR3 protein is CASTPSGRAFTDTQYF. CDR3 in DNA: TGTGCCAGCACCCCTAGCGGGAGGGCCTTCACAGATACGCAGTATTTT. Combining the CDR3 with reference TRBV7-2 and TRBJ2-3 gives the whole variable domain GAGVSQSPSNKVTEKGKDVELRCDPISGHTALYWYRQSLGQGLEFLIYFQGNSAPDKSGLPSDRFSAERTGGSVSTLTIQRTQQEDSAVYLCASTPSGRAFTDTQYFGPGTRLTVL.

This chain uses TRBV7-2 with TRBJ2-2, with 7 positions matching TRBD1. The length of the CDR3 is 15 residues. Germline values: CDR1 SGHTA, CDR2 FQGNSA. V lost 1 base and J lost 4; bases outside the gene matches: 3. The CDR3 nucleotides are TGTGCCAGCAGCTTAGTGACAGGGTCCACCGGGGAGCTGTTTTTT. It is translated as CASSLVTGSTGELFF.

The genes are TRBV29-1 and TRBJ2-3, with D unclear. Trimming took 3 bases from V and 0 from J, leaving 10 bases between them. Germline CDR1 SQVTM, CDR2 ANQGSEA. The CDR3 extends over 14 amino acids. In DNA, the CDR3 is TGCAGCGTTGAGCCAGCGTCTAGCACAGATACGCAGTATTTT. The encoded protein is CSVEPASSTDTQYF.

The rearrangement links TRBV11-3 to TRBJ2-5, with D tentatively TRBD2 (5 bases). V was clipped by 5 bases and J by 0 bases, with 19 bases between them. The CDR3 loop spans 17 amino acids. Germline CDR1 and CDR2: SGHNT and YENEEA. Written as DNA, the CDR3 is TGTGCCAGCAGCACGGGAAGTGGGTCCCCTAACCAAGAGACCCAGTACTTC. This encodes CASSTGSGSPNQETQYF.

The DNA for the CDR3 is TGTGCCAGTAGTATTTCCGGGACACCGACCTACGAGCAGTACTTC. The encoded protein is CASSISGTPTYEQYF. The genes are TRBV19 and TRBJ2-7; maybe TRBD1 (6 bases). The length of the CDR3 is 15 residues. Trimming pared 3 bases from V and 2 bases from J, leaving 14 bases between. CDR1 is LNHDA, CDR2 SQIVND, per germline (reference sequence).

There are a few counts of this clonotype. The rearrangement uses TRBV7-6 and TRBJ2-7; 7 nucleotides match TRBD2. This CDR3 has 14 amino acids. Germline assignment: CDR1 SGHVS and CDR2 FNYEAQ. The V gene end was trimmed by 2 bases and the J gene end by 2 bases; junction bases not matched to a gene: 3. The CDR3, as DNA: TGTGCCAGCAGCTTAAACGGACTAGCCTACGAGCAGTACTTC. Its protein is CASSLNGLAYEQYF.

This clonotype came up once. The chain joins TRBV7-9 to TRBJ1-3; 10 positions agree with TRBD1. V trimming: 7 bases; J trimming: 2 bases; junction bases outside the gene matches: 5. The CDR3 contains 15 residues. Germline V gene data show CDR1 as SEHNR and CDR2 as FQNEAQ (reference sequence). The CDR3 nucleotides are TGTGCCAGCACGTCGACAGGGGGCACTGGAAACACCATATATTTT. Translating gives CASTSTGGTGNTIYF.

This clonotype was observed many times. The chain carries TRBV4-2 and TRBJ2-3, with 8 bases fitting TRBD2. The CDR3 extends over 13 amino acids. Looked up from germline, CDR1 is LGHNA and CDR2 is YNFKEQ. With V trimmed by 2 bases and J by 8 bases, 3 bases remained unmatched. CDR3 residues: CASSQPLAGTQYF. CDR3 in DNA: TGTGCCAGCAGCCAACCCCTAGCGGGTACGCAGTATTTT.

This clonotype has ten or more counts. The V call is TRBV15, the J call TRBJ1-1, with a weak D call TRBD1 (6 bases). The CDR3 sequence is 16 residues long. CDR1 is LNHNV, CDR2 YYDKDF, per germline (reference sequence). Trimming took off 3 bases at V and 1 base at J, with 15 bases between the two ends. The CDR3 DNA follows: TGTGCCACCAGCAGGGAGCGGGGGGCCCCGAACACTGAAGCTTTCTTT. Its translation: CATSRERGAPNTEAFF.

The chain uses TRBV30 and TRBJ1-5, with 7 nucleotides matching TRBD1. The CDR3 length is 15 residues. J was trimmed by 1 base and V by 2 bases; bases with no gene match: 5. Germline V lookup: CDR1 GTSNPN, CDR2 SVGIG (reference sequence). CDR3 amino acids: CAWSRRGLSNQPQHF. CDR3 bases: TGTGCCTGGAGTCGGAGGGGGCTGAGCAATCAGCCCCAGCATTTT.